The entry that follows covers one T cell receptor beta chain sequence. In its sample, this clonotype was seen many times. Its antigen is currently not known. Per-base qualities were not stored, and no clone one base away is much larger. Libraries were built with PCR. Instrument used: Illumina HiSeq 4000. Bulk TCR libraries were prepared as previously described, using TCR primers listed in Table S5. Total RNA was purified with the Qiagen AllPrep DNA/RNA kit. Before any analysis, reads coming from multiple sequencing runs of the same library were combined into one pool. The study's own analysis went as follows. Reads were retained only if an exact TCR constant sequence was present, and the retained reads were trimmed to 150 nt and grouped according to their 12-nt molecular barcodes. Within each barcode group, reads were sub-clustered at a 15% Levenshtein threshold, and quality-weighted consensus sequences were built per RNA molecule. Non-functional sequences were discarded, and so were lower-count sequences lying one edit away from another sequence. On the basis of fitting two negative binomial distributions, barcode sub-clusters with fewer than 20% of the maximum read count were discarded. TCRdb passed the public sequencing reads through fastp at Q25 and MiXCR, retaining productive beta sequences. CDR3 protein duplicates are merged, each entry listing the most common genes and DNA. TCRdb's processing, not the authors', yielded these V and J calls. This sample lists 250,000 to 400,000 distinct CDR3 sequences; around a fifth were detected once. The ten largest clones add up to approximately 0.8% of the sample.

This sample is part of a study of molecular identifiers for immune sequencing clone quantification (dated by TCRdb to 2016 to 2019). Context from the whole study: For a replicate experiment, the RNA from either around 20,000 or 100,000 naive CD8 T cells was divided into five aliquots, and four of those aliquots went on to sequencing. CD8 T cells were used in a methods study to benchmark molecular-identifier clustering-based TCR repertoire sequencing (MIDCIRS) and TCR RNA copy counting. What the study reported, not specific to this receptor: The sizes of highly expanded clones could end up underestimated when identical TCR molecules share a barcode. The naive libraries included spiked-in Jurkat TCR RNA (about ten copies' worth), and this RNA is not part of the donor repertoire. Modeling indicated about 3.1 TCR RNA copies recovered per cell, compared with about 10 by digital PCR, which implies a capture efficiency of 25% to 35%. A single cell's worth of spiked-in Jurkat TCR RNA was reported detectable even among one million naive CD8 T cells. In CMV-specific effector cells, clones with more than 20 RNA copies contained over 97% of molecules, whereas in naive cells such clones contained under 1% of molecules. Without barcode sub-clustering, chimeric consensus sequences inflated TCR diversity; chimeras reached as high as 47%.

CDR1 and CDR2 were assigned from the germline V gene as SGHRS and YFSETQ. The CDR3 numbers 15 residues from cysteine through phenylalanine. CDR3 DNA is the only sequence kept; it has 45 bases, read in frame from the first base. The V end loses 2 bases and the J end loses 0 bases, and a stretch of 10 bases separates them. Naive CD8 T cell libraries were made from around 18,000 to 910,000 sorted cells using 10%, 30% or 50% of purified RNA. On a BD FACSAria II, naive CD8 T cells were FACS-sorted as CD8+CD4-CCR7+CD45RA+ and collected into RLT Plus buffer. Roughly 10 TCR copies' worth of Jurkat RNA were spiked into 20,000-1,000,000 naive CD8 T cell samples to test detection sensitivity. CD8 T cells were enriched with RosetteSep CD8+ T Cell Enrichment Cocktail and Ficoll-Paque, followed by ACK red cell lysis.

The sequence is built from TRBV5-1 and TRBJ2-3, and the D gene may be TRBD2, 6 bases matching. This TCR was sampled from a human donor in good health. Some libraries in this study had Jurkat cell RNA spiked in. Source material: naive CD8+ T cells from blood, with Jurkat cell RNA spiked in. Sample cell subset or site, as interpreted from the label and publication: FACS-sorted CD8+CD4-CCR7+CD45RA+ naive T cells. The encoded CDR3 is CASSFYGGSTDTQYF. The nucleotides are TGCGCCAGCAGCTTTTACGGGGGTAGCACAGATACGCAGTATTTT.